This passage covers 25 T cell receptor beta chains from one sample sequenced in a study of cytomegalovirus exposure and HLA in healthy donors. PCR amplification relied on 60 Vbeta primers (plus 13 Jbeta primers). Profiled with immunoSEQ multiplex PCR; TCRdb holds only in-frame clones, not every one. Here the sample spans 140,000 to 150,000 clones, roughly 80% being singletons. Sequenced input: PBMCs. The source is a boy between 2 and 10 years old in good health and CMV-seronegative.

This clone appeared once. The chain carries TRBV6-4 and TRBJ2-2; perhaps TRBD2 as D (5 bases). Germline CDR1 and CDR2: MRHNA and SNTAGT. Trimming pared 8 bases from V and 4 bases from J, leaving 14 bases between. The CDR3 covers 14 residues. CDR3 residues: CASGTGEGTGELFF. CDR3 nucleotides: TGTGCCAGCGGTACGGGCGAGGGCACCGGGGAGCTGTTTTTT.

This clone was observed a few times. The rearrangement joins TRBV6-5 to TRBJ1-1; D may be TRBD1 (5 bases). V lost 6 bases, J lost 4 bases, and 6 bases lay in between. Per germline, CDR1 MNHEY and CDR2 SVGAGI. This CDR3 spans 11 amino acids. CDR3 residues: CASRRGTEAFF. Here the CDR3 DNA reads TGTGCCAGCAGAAGGGGCACTGAAGCTTTCTTT.

The chain is built from TRBV12-2 and TRBJ1-5. TRBV12-2 is labeled a pseudogene. The CDR3 totals 15 residues. The CDR3 loop is CASRLVEGSLQPQHF. The CDR3 DNA reads as TGTGCAAGTCGCTTAGTCGAGGGTTCGCTTCAGCCCCAGCATTTT.

This chain joins TRBV27 and TRBJ2-1; 13 bases line up with TRBD2. Trimming cost V 4 bases and J 6 bases; bases outside gene matches: 3. The CDR3 has 15 amino acids. CDR1 is MNHEY, CDR2 SMNVEV, per germline (reference sequence). In DNA form, the CDR3 reads TGTGCCAGCAGTTCCTGGACTAGCGGGAGCAATGAGCAGTTCTTC. It yields the protein CASSSWTSGSNEQFF.

Here the CDR3 DNA reads TGTGCCAGCAGCTTGGGGGACAGCCTACGCTACAATGAGCAGTTCTTC. Protein product: CASSLGDSLRYNEQFF. The chain carries TRBV5-4 and TRBJ2-1, with 7 bases lining up with TRBD1. V was clipped by 0 bases and J by 3 bases; unmatched bases: 6. The CDR3 is made up of 16 amino acids. Per germline, CDR1 SGHNT and CDR2 YYREEE (reference sequence).

This clone was seen a single time. The rearrangement joins TRBV10-3 to TRBJ2-3, with TRBD1 as a possible D gene (6 bases). With 7 bases removed from V and 3 bases from J, the gap between germline ends came to 14 bases. Germline V lookup: CDR1 ENHRY, CDR2 SYGVKD. The CDR3 runs 14 residues. The CDR3 nucleotides are TGTGCCATCACCCTGACAGGTACGACAGATACGCAGTATTTT. Translation gives CAITLTGTTDTQYF.

The chain combines TRBV5-6 with TRBJ2-3, with D possibly matching TRBD1 (6 bases). The germline gives CDR1 SGHDT, CDR2 YYEEEE. V shed 2 bases and J shed 1 base, with 11 bases lying between them. This CDR3 comprises 15 residues. CDR3 nucleotide sequence: TGTGCCAGCAGCTTCAAGGGGACACGCACAGATACGCAGTATTTT. It codes for CASSFKGTRTDTQYF.

The chain combines TRBV27 with TRBJ2-5; 9 positions agree with TRBD1. CDR3 size: 15 residues. Trimming cost V 7 bases and J 1 base; bases outside gene matches: 7. The V gene's germline CDR1 is MNHEY and CDR2 SMNVEV (reference sequence). CDR3 sequence (DNA): TGTGCCAGCAAAAACAGGGGACAGGGCCAAGAGACCCAGTACTTC. Translation: CASKNRGQGQETQYF.

The chain is built from TRBV6-6 and TRBJ2-2; the match to TRBD2 covers 8 bases. From germline, CDR1 is MNHNY and CDR2 SVGAGI (reference sequence). This CDR3 region has 15 residues. V was clipped by 5 bases and J by 5 bases; unmatched bases: 7. DNA of the CDR3: TGTGCCAGCAGTCCGGGAGGGGGTCTTACCGGGGAGCTGTTTTTT. It translates to CASSPGGGLTGELFF.

V is TRBV5-6 and J is TRBJ2-3; D is ambiguous. The V gene's germline CDR1 is SGHDT and CDR2 YYEEEE. The germline V and J ends were trimmed by 0 bases and 10 bases, with 15 bases remaining between them. The length of the CDR3 is 14 residues. CDR3 protein: CASSLEAPNSPQYF. The DNA of the CDR3 is TGTGCCAGCAGCTTGGAAGCTCCCAACTCACCGCAGTATTTT. Using reference TRBV5-6 and TRBJ2-3 for the parts outside the CDR3, the full variable domain is DAGVTQSPTHLIKTRGQQVTLRCSPKSGHDTVSWYQQALGQGPQFIFQYYEEEERQRGNFPDRFSGHQFPNYSSELNVNALLLGDSALYLCASSLEAPNSPQYFGPGTRLTVL.

V and J are TRBV7-2 and TRBJ2-1; 10 bases are shared with TRBD1. This CDR3 has 15 amino acids. V gave up 3 bases and J gave up 7 bases; unmatched junction bases: 6. Germline V lookup: CDR1 SGHTA, CDR2 FQGNSA. The CDR3 DNA follows: TGTGCCAGCAGCTTGGGACAGGGGACTGTTAATGAGCAGTTCTTC. It codes for CASSLGQGTVNEQFF.

This clone was observed a handful of times. The chain employs TRBV9 and TRBJ1-1; D is unclear. CDR1 SGDLS and CDR2 YYNGEE come from the germline V gene. The CDR3 runs 11 residues. With 1 base removed from V and 11 bases from J, the gap between germline ends came to 9 bases. The CDR3 reads CASSVSGPAFF. The DNA of the CDR3 is TGTGCCAGCAGCGTATCAGGTCCGGCTTTCTTT. Full variable domain (outside the CDR3, taken from reference TRBV9 and TRBJ1-1): DSGVTQTPKHLITATGQRVTLRCSPRSGDLSVYWYQQSLDQGLQFLIQYYNGEERAKGNILERFSAQQFPDLHSELNLSSLELGDSALYFCASSVSGPAFFGQGTRLTVV.

A word on this clone: The same CDR3 can be traced to other DNA sequences in this sample. CDR3: CASSYSGTGGTEAFF. The CDR3 coding sequence is TGTGCCAGCAGTTACTCCGGGACAGGGGGCACTGAAGCTTTCTTT. J is TRBJ1-1 and V is TRBV6-5; 11 bases are a match to TRBD1. Germline values: CDR1 MNHEY, CDR2 SVGAGI. The CDR3 has 15 amino acids. Trimming cost V 0 bases and J 4 bases; bases outside gene matches: 1.

The chain couples TRBV6-4 to TRBJ2-3; 11 positions agree with TRBD2. The CDR3 is made up of 17 amino acids. V dropped 6 bases and J dropped 3; count of bases not matched to a gene: 11. Germline V lookup: CDR1 MRHNA, CDR2 SNTAGT. The CDR3 DNA reads as TGTGCCAGCAGGCCGGAGGCTAGCGGGAGGTTAACAGATACGCAGTATTTT. Protein: CASRPEASGRLTDTQYF.

This chain connects TRBV27 to TRBJ2-7, with D maybe TRBD2 (6 bases). CDR3 length: 15 residues. Trimming took off 1 base at V and 2 bases at J, with 12 bases between the two ends. Germline lookup yields CDR1 MNHEY and CDR2 SMNVEV (reference sequence). The CDR3: CASSLYGSWPYEQYF. For the CDR3, the DNA is TGTGCCAGCAGTTTATACGGGAGTTGGCCCTACGAGCAGTACTTC.

This chain joins TRBV10-2 and TRBJ2-7, with TRBD2 matching 7 bases. V shed 5 bases, J shed 7 bases, and the junction held 5 bases outside the gene matches. CDR1 WSHSY and CDR2 SAAADI come from the germline V gene. The CDR3 has 12 amino acids. The CDR3 loop is CASSPGTIEQYF. CDR3 sequence (DNA): TGCGCCAGCAGTCCAGGGACTATTGAGCAGTACTTC.

The CDR3 coding sequence is TGTGCCAGCAGCCCGGGGCCGGGACAGTCATCCTACGAGCAGTACTTC. This sequence encodes CASSPGPGQSSYEQYF. J is TRBJ2-5 and V is TRBV5-5, with TRBD1 matching over 7 bases. The J call is doubtful: the DNA matches TRBJ2-7 better. Germline V gene sequence: CDR1 SGHKS, CDR2 YYEKEE (reference sequence). The CDR3 is 16 amino acids.

CDR3 region: CASSLSVSGDAYEQYF. CDR3 nucleotide sequence: TGCGCCAGCAGCTTGTCTGTGTCAGGGGACGCTTACGAGCAGTACTTC. This chain uses TRBV5-1 with TRBJ2-7, with D possibly TRBD1 on 6 matching bases. The V end was cut by 1 base, the J end by 4 bases, with 18 bases between. The germline V gene has CDR1 SGHRS and CDR2 YFSETQ. CDR3 length equals 16 residues.

This chain uses TRBV7-9 with TRBJ2-1; D gene ambiguous. The CDR3 contains 14 residues. With 3 bases removed from V and 0 bases from J, the gap between germline ends came to 6 bases. Germline V gene lookup returns CDR1 SEHNR and CDR2 FQNEAQ (reference sequence). CDR3: CASSLMSSYNEQFF. DNA of the CDR3: TGTGCCAGCAGCTTGATGAGCTCCTACAATGAGCAGTTCTTC.

In regard to this clone: An end of the junction does not agree with germline; a read error may underlie this. The J gene is TRBJ2-7, the V gene TRBV5-1; TRBD2 is a possible D gene (5 bases). CDR3 length: 15 amino acids. Germline V CDR1 and CDR2: SGHRS, YFSETQ. The CDR3 sequence: CVSSLGLRSPLEQYF. The CDR3 DNA sequence: TGCGTCAGCAGCCTAGGACTCAGAAGCCCCCTAGAGCAGTACTTC.

V is TRBV5-1 and J is TRBJ2-1, with D maybe TRBD1 (5 bases). The V end was cut by 4 bases, the J end by 5 bases, with 13 bases between. The CDR3 loop spans 14 amino acids. From germline, CDR1 is SGHRS and CDR2 YFSETQ. As DNA, the CDR3 is TGCGCCAGCAGCGTAAGAACAGGAGACAATGAGCAGTTCTTC. Protein: CASSVRTGDNEQFF. Supplemented by reference TRBV5-1 and TRBJ2-1, the full variable domain reads KAGVTQTPRYLIKTRGQQVTLSCSPISGHRSVSWYQQTPGQGLQFLFEYFSETQRNKGNFPGRFSGRQFSNSRSEMNVSTLELGDSALYLCASSVRTGDNEQFFGPGTRLTVL.

The sample holds one count of this clone. This sequence joins TRBV29-1 and TRBJ1-1; D unresolved. Germline V gene lookup returns CDR1 SQVTM and CDR2 ANQGSEA. The CDR3 has 12 residues. Trimming stripped 5 bases from V and 5 bases from J, with 12 bases between. The CDR3 coding sequence is TGCAGCGTTCTTGGTGGAGTAACTGAAGCTTTCTTT. Encoded protein: CSVLGGVTEAFF.

This clone came up a few times. The chain couples TRBV6-1 to TRBJ1-2, with a tentative D call TRBD1 (6 bases). The germline CDR1 and CDR2 sequences are MNHNS and SASEGT. CDR3 size: 13 residues. V was clipped by 2 bases and J by 3 bases, with 7 bases between them. The CDR3 nucleotides read TGTGCCAGCAGTGAACACAGGGACTATGGCTACACCTTC. Amino acids: CASSEHRDYGYTF.

The chain employs TRBV27 and TRBJ2-7; 8 nucleotides agree with TRBD1. The CDR3 sequence is 16 residues long. Unmatched junction bases numbered 7, after V lost 0 bases and J lost 3 bases. The germline CDR1 and CDR2 sequences are MNHEY and SMNVEV (reference sequence). The CDR3 protein is CASSLSPGTGFYEQYF. The CDR3 region has the DNA TGTGCCAGCAGTTTATCCCCCGGGACAGGTTTCTACGAGCAGTACTTC.

The chain combines TRBV16 with TRBJ1-5; the D gene is possibly TRBD1 (5 bases). The CDR3 length is 16 residues. Looked up from germline, CDR1 is KGHSY and CDR2 is FQNENV. Trimming took off 4 bases at V and 5 bases at J, with 18 bases between the two ends. CDR3 protein: CASSLWEGRLDQPQHF. DNA for the CDR3: TGTGCCAGCAGCCTATGGGAGGGGCGTTTAGATCAGCCCCAGCATTTT.